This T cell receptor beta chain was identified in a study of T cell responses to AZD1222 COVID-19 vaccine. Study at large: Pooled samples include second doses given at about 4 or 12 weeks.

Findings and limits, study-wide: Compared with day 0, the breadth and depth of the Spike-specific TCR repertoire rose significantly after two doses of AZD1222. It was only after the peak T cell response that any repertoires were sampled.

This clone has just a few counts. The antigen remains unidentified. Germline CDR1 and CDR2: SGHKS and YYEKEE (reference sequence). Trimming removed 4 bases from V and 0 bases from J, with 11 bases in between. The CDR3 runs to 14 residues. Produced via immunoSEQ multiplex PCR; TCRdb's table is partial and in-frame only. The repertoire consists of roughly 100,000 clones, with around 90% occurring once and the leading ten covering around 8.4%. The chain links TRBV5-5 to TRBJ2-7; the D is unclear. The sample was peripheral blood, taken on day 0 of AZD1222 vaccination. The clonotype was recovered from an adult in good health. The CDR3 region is CASSITASSYEQYF. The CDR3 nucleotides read TGTGCCAGCAGCATTACTGCGAGCTCCTACGAGCAGTACTTC.